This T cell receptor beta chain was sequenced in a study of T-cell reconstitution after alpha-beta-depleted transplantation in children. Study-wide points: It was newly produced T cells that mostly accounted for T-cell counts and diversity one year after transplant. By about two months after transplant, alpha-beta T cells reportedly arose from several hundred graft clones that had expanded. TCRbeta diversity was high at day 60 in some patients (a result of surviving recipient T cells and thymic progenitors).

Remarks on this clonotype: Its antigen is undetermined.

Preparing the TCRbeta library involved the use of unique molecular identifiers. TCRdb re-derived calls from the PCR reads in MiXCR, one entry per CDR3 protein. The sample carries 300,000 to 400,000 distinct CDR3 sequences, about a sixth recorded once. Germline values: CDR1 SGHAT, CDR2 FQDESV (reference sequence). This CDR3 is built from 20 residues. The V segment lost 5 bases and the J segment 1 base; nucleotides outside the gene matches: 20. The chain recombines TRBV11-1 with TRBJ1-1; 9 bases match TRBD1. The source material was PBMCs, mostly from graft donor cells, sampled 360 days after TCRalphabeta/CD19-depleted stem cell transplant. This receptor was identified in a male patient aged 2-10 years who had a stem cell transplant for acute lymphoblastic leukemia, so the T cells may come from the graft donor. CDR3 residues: CASSLRPIRPGDRENTEAFF. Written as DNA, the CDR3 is TGTGCCAGCAGCCTTAGACCTATACGCCCTGGGGACAGGGAGAACACTGAAGCTTTCTTT.